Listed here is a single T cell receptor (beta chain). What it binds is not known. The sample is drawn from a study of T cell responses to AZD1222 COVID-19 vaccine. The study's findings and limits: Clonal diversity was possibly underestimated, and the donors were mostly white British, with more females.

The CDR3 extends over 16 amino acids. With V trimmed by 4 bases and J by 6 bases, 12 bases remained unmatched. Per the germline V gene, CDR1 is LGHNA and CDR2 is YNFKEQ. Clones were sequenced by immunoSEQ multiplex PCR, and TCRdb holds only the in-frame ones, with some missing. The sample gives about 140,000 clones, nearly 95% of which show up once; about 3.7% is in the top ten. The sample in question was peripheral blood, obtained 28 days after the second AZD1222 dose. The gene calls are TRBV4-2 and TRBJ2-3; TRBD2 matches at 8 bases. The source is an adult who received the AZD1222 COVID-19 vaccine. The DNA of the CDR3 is TGTGCCAGCAGCCCCATCGGGGGAGCGGGAGTTGATACGCAGTATTTT. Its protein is CASSPIGGAGVDTQYF.